A single sample gave rise to the 28 T cell receptor beta chains below, sequenced in a study of blood T cell repertoires in COVID-19. Assay: immunoSEQ multiplex PCR; the TCRdb copy retains only in-frame clones and omits some. The sample lists 30,000 or so clones, about 86% occurring once. Source material: peripheral blood. Source of these receptors: a human donor with active COVID-19. The donor label of this sample is uncertain.

The chain carries TRBV6-5 and TRBJ2-1, with a possible D match to TRBD1 (5 bases). The CDR3 length is 14 residues. Trimming removed 6 bases at V and 0 bases at J, with 9 bases between. Germline values: CDR1 MNHEY, CDR2 SVGAGI. CDR3 sequence reads: CASSLRGSYNEQFF. The CDR3, as DNA: TGTGCCAGCAGCCTAAGGGGCTCCTACAATGAGCAGTTCTTC.

V and J are TRBV5-4 and TRBJ2-2, with D possibly TRBD1 on 6 matching bases. This CDR3 spans 13 amino acids. With 4 bases removed from V and 6 bases from J, the gap between germline ends came to 10 bases. Germline loops: CDR1 SGHNT, CDR2 YYREEE (reference sequence). CDR3 coding DNA: TGTGCCAGCAGCCCAGGGGTGTCCGGGGAGCTGTTTTTT. Its translation is CASSPGVSGELFF.

The chain combines TRBV5-1 with TRBJ2-3; possible D gene TRBD1, 6 bases. Trimming shortened V by 1 base and J by 5 bases, and 14 bases separated the two germline ends. Germline lookup yields CDR1 SGHRS and CDR2 YFSETQ. The CDR3 contains 15 residues. CDR3: CASSLSPQGIDTQYF. The CDR3 nucleotides are TGCGCCAGCAGCTTGTCGCCACAGGGTATAGATACGCAGTATTTT. Together with reference TRBV5-1 and TRBJ2-3, the CDR3 gives the full variable domain: KAGVTQTPRYLIKTRGQQVTLSCSPISGHRSVSWYQQTPGQGLQFLFEYFSETQRNKGNFPGRFSGRQFSNSRSEMNVSTLELGDSALYLCASSLSPQGIDTQYFGPGTRLTVL.

The CDR3: CSVAGSSSTDTQYF. DNA of the CDR3: TGCAGCGTTGCGGGGTCCTCTAGCACAGATACGCAGTATTTT. The gene calls are TRBV29-1 and TRBJ2-3, with D tentatively TRBD2 (5 bases). Germline V lookup: CDR1 SQVTM, CDR2 ANQGSEA. Trimming removed 4 bases from V and 0 bases from J, with 11 bases in between. This CDR3 spans 14 amino acids.

The chain couples TRBV5-1 to TRBJ2-1; D may be TRBD1 (6 bases). The germline gives CDR1 SGHRS, CDR2 YFSETQ. Trimming took 9 bases from V and 5 from J, leaving 18 bases between them. The CDR3 has 14 residues. The CDR3 reads CATRGSILNNEQFF. Written as DNA, the CDR3 is TGCGCCACGAGGGGGAGTATCTTGAACAATGAGCAGTTCTTC.

This clone has just one count. The genes are TRBV28 and TRBJ2-7, with 8 bases matching TRBD2. Germline values: CDR1 MDHEN, CDR2 SYDVKM. V was pared by 4 bases and J by 2 bases, with 4 bases of the junction left unmatched. This CDR3 is built from 14 residues. DNA for the CDR3: TGTGCCAGCAGTTACCTAGCGGGTGCCTACGAGCAGTACTTC. It is translated as CASSYLAGAYEQYF.

The V and J genes are TRBV10-1 and TRBJ2-1; TRBD2 is a possible D gene (6 bases). This CDR3 comprises 18 residues. Trimming removed 0 bases from V and 0 bases from J, with 15 bases in between. In germline, CDR1 is WNHNN, CDR2 SYGVQD (reference sequence). This CDR3 reads CASSESIPGVNSYNEQFF. As DNA, the CDR3 is TGCGCCAGCAGTGAGTCGATTCCGGGGGTGAACTCCTACAATGAGCAGTTCTTC.

The V call is TRBV7-2, the J call TRBJ1-1; the match to TRBD1 covers 9 bases. Unmatched junction bases numbered 1, after V lost 4 bases and J lost 1 base. The germline V gene has CDR1 SGHTA and CDR2 FQGNSA. The length of the CDR3 is 14 residues. The CDR3 sequence: CASSWTGENTEAFF. Here the CDR3 DNA reads TGTGCCAGCAGCTGGACAGGGGAGAACACTGAAGCTTTCTTT.

This chain connects TRBV28 to TRBJ2-1, with a tentative D call TRBD2 (5 bases). CDR1 is MDHEN and CDR2 is SYDVKM in the germline V gene. Trimming shortened V by 8 bases and J by 3 bases, and 11 bases separated the two germline ends. CDR3 length equals 13 residues. CDR3 nucleotides: TGTGCCAGCGGCCAGGAGGTCTACAATGAGCAGTTCTTC. Amino acid sequence: CASGQEVYNEQFF.

This chain connects TRBV13 to TRBJ2-7, with D tentatively TRBD2 (5 bases). Germline V CDR1 and CDR2: PRHDT, FYEKMQ (reference sequence). V was shortened by 0 bases and J by 0 bases, with 6 bases between the two germline ends. The CDR3 is made up of 14 amino acids. CDR3 coding DNA: TGTGCCAGCAGCTTAGGACTAGGCTCCTACGAGCAGTACTTC. Translating it yields CASSLGLGSYEQYF.

The rearrangement uses TRBV14 and TRBJ2-6, with 7 bases aligning to TRBD1. CDR1 and CDR2 from the germline V gene are SGHDN and FVKESK. This CDR3 spans 17 amino acids. V was pared by 7 bases and J by 0 bases, with 9 bases of the junction left unmatched. The CDR3 sequence: CASTRDSENSGANVLTF. CDR3 in DNA: TGTGCCAGCACCCGGGACAGCGAGAACTCTGGGGCCAACGTCCTGACTTTC.

This clone appeared once. This chain connects TRBV13 to TRBJ2-5; possibly TRBD1 for D (5 bases). The CDR3 consists of 15 residues. With 2 bases removed from V and 5 bases from J, the gap between germline ends came to 15 bases. Germline assignment: CDR1 PRHDT and CDR2 FYEKMQ (reference sequence). The CDR3 bases are TGTGCCAGCAGCTTATCGGGCCAGGGTTTCGAGACCCAGTACTTC. This gives the protein CASSLSGQGFETQYF.

This chain connects TRBV21-1 to TRBJ2-4; the table assigns TRBD1, which was not confirmed against the DNA. TRBV21-1 has pseudogene status. The CDR3 covers 20 residues. The CDR3, as DNA: TGTGCCAGCAGCAAATTGGGGCAGGGGAGAAAACCAGGACGAAAAAACATTCAGTACTTC. It yields the protein CASSKLGQGRKPGRKNIQYF.

The V gene is TRBV2, the J gene TRBJ1-5; D not resolved. This CDR3 has 13 amino acids. CDR1 SNHLY and CDR2 FYNNEI come from the germline V gene. Trimming removed 5 bases at V and 4 bases at J, with 9 bases between. CDR3 region: CASSRRINQPQHF. The DNA for the CDR3 is TGTGCCAGCAGTCGGAGGATAAATCAGCCCCAGCATTTT.

This rearrangement joins TRBV5-1 to TRBJ1-5; TRBD1 aligns across 8 bases. Germline trimming cut 0 bases from V and 7 bases from J; bases unmatched to any gene: 0. This CDR3 is built from 13 residues. Germline loops: CDR1 SGHRS, CDR2 YFSETQ. In nucleotides, the CDR3 is TGCGCCAGCAGCTTGGGACAGGGGCAGCCCCAGCATTTT. Its translation: CASSLGQGQPQHF.

The CDR3 loop reads CSVESGRGGAYGYTF. DNA for the CDR3: TGCAGCGTTGAATCGGGGCGAGGGGGCGCGTATGGCTACACCTTC. V gene TRBV29-1 combines with J gene TRBJ1-2; TRBD1 agrees at 7 bases. J gave up 5 bases and V 2 bases, and 11 bases lay outside the gene matches. This CDR3 region has 15 residues. Germline V gene sequence: CDR1 SQVTM, CDR2 ANQGSEA. The full variable domain, its missing parts supplied by reference TRBV29-1 and TRBJ1-2, is SAVISQKPSRDICQRGTSLTIQCQVDSQVTMMFWYRQQPGQSLTLIATANQGSEATYESGFVIDKFPISRPNLTFSTLTVSNMSPEDSSIYLCSVESGRGGAYGYTFGSGTRLTVV.

This chain joins TRBV27 and TRBJ2-7, with D tentatively TRBD1 (6 bases). In germline, CDR1 is MNHEY, CDR2 SMNVEV (reference sequence). CDR3 length: 13 residues. With 6 bases removed from V and 6 bases from J, the gap between germline ends came to 15 bases. This CDR3 is CASSAQGFSEQYF. CDR3 coding DNA: TGTGCCAGCAGCGCACAGGGTTTCAGCGAGCAGTACTTC.

V is TRBV5-3 and J is TRBJ1-3, with 7 bases fitting TRBD1. TRBV5-3 is an ORF; its function is uncertain. The CDR3 is 15 amino acids. Trimming took 4 bases from V and 5 from J; bases not matched to a gene: 9. As DNA, the CDR3 is TGTGCCAGAAGCCCACAGGGGTTGGCGAGAAACACCATATATTTT. Its translation: CARSPQGLARNTIYF.

Comment on this clone: At one of its ends the junction is not consistent with the germline gene, which may arise from a read error. This chain joins TRBV7-7 and TRBJ2-5; D may be TRBD1 (6 bases). This CDR3 is 15 amino acids long. Germline V gene data show CDR1 as SSHAT and CDR2 as FNYEAQ (reference sequence). CDR3 protein: CASSLVGGLQETQYF. CDR3 nucleotide sequence: TGTGCTAGCAGCTTAGTTGGGGGCCTCCAAGAGACCCAGTACTTC.

CDR3 protein: CSVLDGTDTQYF. The CDR3 DNA sequence: TGCAGCGTCCTAGACGGGACAGATACGCAGTATTTT. This rearrangement joins TRBV29-1 to TRBJ2-3; no definite D call. Germline V gives CDR1 SQVTM, CDR2 ANQGSEA. The CDR3 consists of 12 residues. Between the trimmed V and J ends, which lost 6 bases and 3 bases, there was a span of 10 bases.

The chain has TRBV12-3 or TRBV12-4 and TRBJ1-2; tentatively, D is TRBD1 (6 bases). V was clipped by 3 bases and J by 6 bases, with 11 bases between them. This CDR3 is 13 amino acids long. The CDR3 loop is CASSFLQGNGYTF. The DNA of the CDR3 is TGTGCCAGCAGTTTCTTACAGGGTAATGGCTACACCTTC.

J is TRBJ2-5 and V is TRBV6-6; a weak D match, TRBD1 (6 bases). CDR1 is MNHNY, CDR2 SVGAGI, per germline (reference sequence). V was clipped by 2 bases and J by 3 bases, with 10 bases between them. The CDR3 length is 14 residues. For the CDR3, the DNA is TGTGCCAGCAGTTACGACAGGACTGAAGAGACCCAGTACTTC. It translates to CASSYDRTEETQYF.

CDR3 in DNA: TGTGCCAGCAGCCAAGATGGGCCCGATTTCGTTTCTGGAAACACCATATATTTT. This sequence encodes CASSQDGPDFVSGNTIYF. The chain joins TRBV4-2 to TRBJ1-3; no clear D. CDR3 length: 18 residues. Germline loops: CDR1 LGHNA, CDR2 YNFKEQ. V shed 0 bases and J shed 1 base, with 16 bases lying between them.

This clone was seen a handful of times. The V and J genes are TRBV5-1 and TRBJ1-2; 10 bases are shared with TRBD1. The germline gives CDR1 SGHRS, CDR2 YFSETQ. V trimming: 3 bases; J trimming: 6 bases; junction bases outside the gene matches: 2. The CDR3 is 13 residues long. Written as DNA, the CDR3 is TGCGCCAGCAGCTGGGGACAGGGGAATGGCTACACCTTC. As protein: CASSWGQGNGYTF.

The rearrangement uses TRBV6-5 and TRBJ2-2; 7 positions match TRBD2. The CDR3 loop spans 13 amino acids. Germline-derived CDR1 and CDR2 are MNHEY and SVGAGI. Unmatched junction bases numbered 6, after V lost 7 bases and J lost 7 bases. This chain's CDR3 is CASNSGGHGELFF. CDR3 nucleotide sequence: TGTGCCAGCAATTCGGGGGGTCACGGGGAGCTGTTTTTT.

As for this clone: A junction end diverges from the germline sequence, so it may reflect a read error. The chain joins TRBV4-2 to TRBJ2-1; D not certain. This CDR3 has 13 amino acids. Germline V gene sequence: CDR1 LGHNA, CDR2 YNFKEQ. CDR3 nucleotide sequence: TGTGCCAGCAGCAAAGAGACTGTAAATGAGCAGTTCTTC. Translation: CASSKETVNEQFF.

This clone has only a few counts. The chain joins TRBV6-5 to TRBJ1-2, with TRBD1 matching 9 bases. With 2 bases clipped from V and 8 bases from J, the junction kept 6 bases outside the gene matches. The germline gives CDR1 MNHEY, CDR2 SVGAGI. The CDR3 spans 14 residues. CDR3 in amino acids: CASSYKIGTGGYTF. DNA of the CDR3: TGTGCCAGCAGTTACAAGATAGGGACAGGGGGCTACACCTTC.

This clone was observed once. The chain recombines TRBV7-2 with TRBJ2-2; TRBD2 aligns across 7 bases. J gave up 3 bases and V 1 base, and 8 bases lay outside the gene matches. Germline loops: CDR1 SGHTA, CDR2 FQGNSA. The CDR3 is 17 residues long. DNA for the CDR3: TGTGCCAGCAGCTTAGATCTTCTAGCGGAGTACACCGGGGAGCTGTTTTTT. It is translated as CASSLDLLAEYTGELFF.